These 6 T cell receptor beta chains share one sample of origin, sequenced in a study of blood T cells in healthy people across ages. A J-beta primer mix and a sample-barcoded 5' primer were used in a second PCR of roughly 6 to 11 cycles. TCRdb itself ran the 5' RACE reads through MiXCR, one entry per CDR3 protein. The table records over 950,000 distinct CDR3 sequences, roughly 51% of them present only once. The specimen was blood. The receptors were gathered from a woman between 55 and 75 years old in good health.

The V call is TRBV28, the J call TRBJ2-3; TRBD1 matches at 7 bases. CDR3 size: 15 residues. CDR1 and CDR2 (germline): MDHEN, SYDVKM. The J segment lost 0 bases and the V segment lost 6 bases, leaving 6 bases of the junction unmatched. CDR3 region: CASREGTASTDTQYF. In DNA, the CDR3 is TGTGCCAGCAGAGAGGGGACAGCTAGCACAGATACGCAGTATTTT.

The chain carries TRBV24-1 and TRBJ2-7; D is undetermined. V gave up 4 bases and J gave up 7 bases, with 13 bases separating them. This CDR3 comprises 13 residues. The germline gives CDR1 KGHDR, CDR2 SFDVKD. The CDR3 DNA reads TGTGCCACCAGTGAAGGTATTTCGGCTGAGCAGTACTTC. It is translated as CATSEGISAEQYF.

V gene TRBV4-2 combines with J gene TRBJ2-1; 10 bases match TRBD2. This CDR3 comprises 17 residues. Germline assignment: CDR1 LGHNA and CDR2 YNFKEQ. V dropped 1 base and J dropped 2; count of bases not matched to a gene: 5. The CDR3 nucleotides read TGTGCCAGCAGCCAAGGGCTAGCGGGAGCTCCCTACAATGAGCAGTTCTTC. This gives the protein CASSQGLAGAPYNEQFF.

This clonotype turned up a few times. CDR3 residues: CASSAAGHPLGIQYF. The CDR3 DNA reads TGTGCCAGCAGCGCCGCGGGACACCCCTTGGGCATTCAGTACTTC. The V gene is TRBV9, the J gene TRBJ2-4; the D gene could be TRBD1 or TRBD2 (6 bases each). The CDR3 sequence is 15 residues long. With 3 bases removed from V and 9 bases from J, the gap between germline ends came to 19 bases. In germline, CDR1 is SGDLS, CDR2 YYNGEE.

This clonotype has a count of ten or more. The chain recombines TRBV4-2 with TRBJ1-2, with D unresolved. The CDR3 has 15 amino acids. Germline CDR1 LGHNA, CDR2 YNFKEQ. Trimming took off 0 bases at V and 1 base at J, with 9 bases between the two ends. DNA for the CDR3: TGTGCCAGCAGCCAAGATCCGCAGGATAACTATGGCTACACCTTC. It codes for CASSQDPQDNYGYTF.

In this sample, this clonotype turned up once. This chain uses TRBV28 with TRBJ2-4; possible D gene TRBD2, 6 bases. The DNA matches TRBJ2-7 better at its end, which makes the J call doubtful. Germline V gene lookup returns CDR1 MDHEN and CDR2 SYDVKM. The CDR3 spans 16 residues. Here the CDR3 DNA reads TGTGCCAGCAGCCCCCGGCGGCTCGCGGGACGGTACGAGCAGTACTTC. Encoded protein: CASSPRRLAGRYEQYF.